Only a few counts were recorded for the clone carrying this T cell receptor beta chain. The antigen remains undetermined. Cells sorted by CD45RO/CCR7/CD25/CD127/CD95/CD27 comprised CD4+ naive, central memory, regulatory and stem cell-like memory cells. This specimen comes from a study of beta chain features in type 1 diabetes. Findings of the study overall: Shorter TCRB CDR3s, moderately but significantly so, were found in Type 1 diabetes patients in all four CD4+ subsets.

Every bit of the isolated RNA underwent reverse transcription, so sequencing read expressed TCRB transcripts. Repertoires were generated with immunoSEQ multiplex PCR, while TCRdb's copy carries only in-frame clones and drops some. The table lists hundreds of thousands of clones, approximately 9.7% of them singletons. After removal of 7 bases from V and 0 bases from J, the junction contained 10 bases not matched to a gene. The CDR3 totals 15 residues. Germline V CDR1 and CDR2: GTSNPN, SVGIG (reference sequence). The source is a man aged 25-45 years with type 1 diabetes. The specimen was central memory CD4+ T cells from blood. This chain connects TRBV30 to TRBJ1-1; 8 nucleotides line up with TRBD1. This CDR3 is CASPRDRSVNTEAFF. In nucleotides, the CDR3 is TGTGCCTCGCCCCGGGACAGGTCCGTGAACACTGAAGCTTTCTTT.